This T cell receptor beta chain appears in the sequencing data of a study of shared clonotypes between healthy human individuals. General study points: Generation probabilities were higher for clonotypes shared across all four sorted-subset donors than for unshared ones.

Produced via immunoSEQ multiplex PCR; TCRdb's table is partial and in-frame only. Of 110,000 or so clones listed, about 71% are singletons. The V gene's germline CDR1 is LGHNA and CDR2 YNFKEQ. V was pared by 0 bases and J by 1 base, with 15 bases between. The CDR3 runs 17 residues. A remark on this clone: Its target is not known.

The genes are TRBV4-2 and TRBJ1-2; TRBD1 is a possible D gene (5 bases). The TCR comes from a woman in her thirties in good health. The sequenced sample consisted of memory CD8+ T cells sorted from blood. Indicated subset: CD45RO+ cells pooled with CCR7-negative TemRA cells. The CDR3 spells CASSQDARTQDNYGYTF. DNA of the CDR3: TGTGCCAGCAGCCAAGATGCGAGGACACAGGATAACTATGGCTACACCTTC.